This entry features one T cell receptor (beta chain) sequence. This table comes from immunoSEQ multiplex PCR, and its TCRdb copy is limited to in-frame clones, with some not included. The sample includes 120,000 to 150,000 clones, over 80% of them seen just once. The data are from a study of blood T cell repertoires in COVID-19. Study-wide background: The United States, Italy and Spain supplied acute and convalescent COVID-19 samples.

Seattle-derived patients entered the study during active infection and were followed longitudinally. Sequencing was carried out using peripheral blood. The sequence derives from a man between 25 and 39 years old with COVID-19, enrolled during active disease.

The CDR3 reads CASSEWGQYQETQYF. CDR3 bases: TGTGCCAGCAGTGAATGGGGGCAGTACCAAGAGACCCAGTACTTC. The chain joins TRBV2 to TRBJ2-5; perhaps TRBD1 as D (6 bases). CDR3 length: 15 residues. The germline CDR1 and CDR2 sequences are SNHLY and FYNNEI. The V end lost 2 bases, the J end lost 0 bases, and 10 bases lay between the germline ends.